This TCR beta chain is from a study of T-cell reconstitution after alpha-beta-depleted transplantation in children. V gave up 2 bases and J gave up 2 bases, with 10 bases separating them. CDR3 length: 14 amino acids. Germline CDR1 reads SEHNR; CDR2 reads FQNEAQ (reference sequence). Researchers prepared the TCRbeta library using unique molecular identifiers, the study reports. TCRdb fed the PCR reads into MiXCR, producing one record per CDR3 protein. The table shows a few hundred thousand distinct CDR3 sequences, with approximately 10% occurring only once. The sequenced sample was PBMCs from the stem cell graft donor, obtained from the stem cell graft. The rearrangement links TRBV7-9 to TRBJ2-7; D not certain. The clonotype originates from a human donor who donated a stem cell graft to a child with acute lymphoblastic leukemia. The CDR3 region is CASSLMGPPYEQYF. Written as DNA, the CDR3 is TGTGCCAGCAGCTTAATGGGCCCCCCCTACGAGCAGTACTTC.